This T cell receptor (beta chain) is drawn from a study of T cells of healthy individuals. One entry per CDR3 protein results from TCRdb running MiXCR on the 5' RACE reads. The table has 85,000 to 100,000 distinct CDR3 sequences, about 16% seen once. This clonotype has a handful of counts. J was trimmed by 3 bases and V by 9 bases; bases with no gene match: 7. The germline V gene encodes CDR1 LNHDA and CDR2 SQIVND (reference sequence). The CDR3 contains 14 residues. This clonotype was obtained from a human donor in good health. V is TRBV19 and J is TRBJ2-1; 8 bases align to TRBD2. CDR3 loop: CASTGRGSYNEQFF. In DNA, the CDR3 is TGTGCCAGCACCGGGAGGGGGAGCTACAATGAGCAGTTCTTC.